The source of this T cell receptor (beta chain) is a study of blood T cell repertoires in COVID-19. Study information: Samples came from the United States, Italy and Spain, spanning acute and convalescent COVID-19. The cDNA or gDNA used as material had been derived from T cells, B-cell-depleted T cells, or PBMCs.

As processed by the authors: Amplification with reference gene primers provided the estimates of nucleated cell counts. Assay used: immunoSEQ multiplex PCR; TCRdb lists only in-frame clones, some missing. For V, J and clone size, that table is used; D and trimming come from the DNA. Counted here are some 58,000 clones, 83% occurring once; the ten biggest clones make up about a tenth. CDR3 length: 14 amino acids. The germline V gene has CDR1 MNHEY and CDR2 SVGEGT. The ends lost 4 bases at V and 1 base at J; junction bases unmatched: 0. Seattle participants joined during active infection and were tracked over time.

This receptor was taken from a man aged 50 to 60 with COVID-19, enrolled during active disease. The J gene is TRBJ1-1, the V gene TRBV6-2 or TRBV6-3; 10 bases line up with TRBD1. The sequenced sample was peripheral blood. The CDR3 protein is CASSWDRGNTEAFF. As DNA, the CDR3 is TGTGCCAGCAGTTGGGACAGGGGGAACACTGAAGCTTTCTTT.